This TCR beta chain was identified during a study of CXCR3-negative and CXCR3-positive naive CD8 T cells. Study results and limitations: High diversity, comparable across both naive subsets, contrasted with much lower diversity in memory CD8+ cells. Memory cells showed distinct TRBV-TRBJ patterns, while the two naive subsets matched. CXCR3 levels fell partly with cryopreservation; most assays relied on fresh PBMCs.

As for this clonotype: Its antigen remains unknown.

Triplicate sorts, 320,000 or so cells apiece, were made for each CD8+ T cell subset. This CDR3 is 15 amino acids long. UMI-tagged TRB cDNA libraries were built via 5' RACE. After re-calling the 5' RACE reads, TCRdb lists one entry per CDR3 protein, DNA absent. The table for this sample gives about 40,000 distinct CDR3 sequences. Specimen: memory CD8+ T cells from blood. This TCR was sampled from a human donor in good health. Some clones in this sample may be carry-over from other donors' samples. V is TRBV12-3 or TRBV12-4 and J is TRBJ2-7; TCRdb's D call, TRBD1, is unchecked because there is no DNA. The CDR3 protein is CASSLGPGQSYEQYF.